These 31 T cell receptor beta chains came from one sample sequenced in a study of CD8+CD57+ T cells in acquired aplastic anemia. Genomic DNA constituted the template upon which TCR beta VDJ and CDR3 profiling was performed. Via MiXCR, TCRdb re-called the reads, giving one row per CDR3 protein. This table holds roughly 180,000 distinct CDR3 sequences, about three fifths found once. The sample was sorted CD4+, CD8+, or CD8+CD57+ T cells (not recorded which) from PBMCs. The receptors were sampled from a human donor with severe aplastic anemia or a healthy control (not recorded which).

The chain carries TRBV19 and TRBJ1-1, with 7 bases fitting TRBD1. The CDR3 consists of 11 residues. V shed 4 bases, J shed 11 bases, and the junction held 4 bases outside the gene matches. Germline-derived CDR1 and CDR2 are LNHDA and SQIVND (reference sequence). The CDR3 is CASSTTGTAFF. As DNA, the CDR3 is TGTGCCAGTAGTACGACAGGGACGGCTTTCTTT.

CDR3 nucleotides: TGCGCCAGCAGCCCTGGGCAGGGCCTCGAGCAGTACTTC. Protein: CASSPGQGLEQYF. This chain links TRBV5-1 with TRBJ2-7; a weak D match, TRBD1 (5 bases). Germline assignment: CDR1 SGHRS and CDR2 YFSETQ. This CDR3 comprises 13 residues. Trimming pared 4 bases from V and 6 bases from J, leaving 14 bases between.

This clonotype was found once. The rearrangement joins TRBV10-3 to TRBJ1-4, with 7 positions matching TRBD1. CDR1 ENHRY and CDR2 SYGVKD come from the germline V gene. V gave up 3 bases and J gave up 7 bases; unmatched junction bases: 11. CDR3 length: 16 residues. CDR3 DNA: TGTGCCATCAGTGAAGGTGCCGGGACAGTTCCTGAAAAACTGTTTTTT. Translating it yields CAISEGAGTVPEKLFF.

CDR3 sequence (DNA): TGTGCCAGCAGCCAAGACCTCGGGGGCGATGAGCAGTTCTTC. Translated, it gives CASSQDLGGDEQFF. The rearrangement links TRBV3-1 to TRBJ2-1; the D call may be TRBD1 or TRBD2 (6 bases each). The CDR3 consists of 14 residues. Germline CDR1 LGHDT, CDR2 YNNKEL (reference sequence). V lost 0 bases and J lost 8, with 11 bases in between.

In the case of this clonotype: A much larger clone differs by one base, so this may be a read error. The chain is built from TRBV6-1 and TRBJ2-7; D remains unclear. V shed 8 bases and J shed 0 bases, with 11 bases lying between them. The CDR3 extends over 13 amino acids. Germline V gene lookup returns CDR1 MNHNS and CDR2 SASEGT. The CDR3 spells CASGSSGSYEQYF. The CDR3 nucleotides read TGTGCCAGCGGTAGCAGTGGCTCCTACGAGCAGTACTTC.

The chain joins TRBV25-1 to TRBJ2-7, with 9 bases identical to TRBD1. The V segment lost 4 bases and the J segment 0 bases; nucleotides outside the gene matches: 10. This CDR3 comprises 17 residues. CDR1 is MGHDK, CDR2 SYGVNS, per germline. The CDR3 coding sequence is TGTGCCAGCAGTGTATCCCTGGGACAGGGCTACTCCTACGAGCAGTACTTC. Residues: CASSVSLGQGYSYEQYF.

The chain combines TRBV7-8 with TRBJ2-7; maybe TRBD1 (6 bases). V lost 4 bases and J 1 base, leaving 14 bases between the germline ends. The CDR3 extends over 15 amino acids. Germline-derived CDR1 and CDR2 are SGHVS and FQNEAQ. The CDR3 nucleotides are TGTGCCAGCAGCTACCTCCGGGACACGTCCTACGAGCAGTACTTC. Translation: CASSYLRDTSYEQYF.

V usage is TRBV7-2 and J usage is TRBJ2-7; D is uncertain. Per the germline V gene, CDR1 is SGHTA and CDR2 is FQGNSA. There are 13 residues in the CDR3. Trimming removed 5 bases from V and 4 bases from J, with 12 bases in between. This CDR3 reads CASSPLDWYEQYF. The CDR3 coding sequence is TGTGCCAGCAGCCCCCTGGATTGGTACGAGCAGTACTTC.

V usage is TRBV24-1 and J usage is TRBJ1-1; TRBD1 agrees at 9 bases. J gave up 1 base and V 9 bases, and 5 bases lay outside the gene matches. The V gene's germline CDR1 is KGHDR and CDR2 SFDVKD. The CDR3 has 14 amino acids. DNA of the CDR3: TGTGCCACCCGGGGGACAGGGCGGAACACTGAAGCTTTCTTT. It codes for CATRGTGRNTEAFF.

This clonotype appeared a few times. V usage is TRBV19 and J usage is TRBJ2-7; possibly TRBD1 or TRBD2 for D (6 bases each). The germline gives CDR1 LNHDA, CDR2 SQIVND (reference sequence). Trimming cost V 3 bases and J 1 base, with 13 bases left between them. CDR3 length: 15 residues. CDR3 sequence: CASSIGGGRSYEQYF. DNA for the CDR3: TGTGCCAGTAGTATCGGGGGCGGGCGATCCTACGAGCAGTACTTC.

The gene calls are TRBV7-3 and TRBJ2-7; no definite D call. CDR1 and CDR2 (germline): SGHTA, FQGTGA. The V end was cut by 2 bases, the J end by 7 bases, with 21 bases between. This CDR3 comprises 16 residues. CDR3 DNA sequence: TGTGCCAGCAGCTTAGGAGCCACGGAACCTTTTATGGAGCAGTACTTC. Its protein is CASSLGATEPFMEQYF. Variable domain in full (rest from reference TRBV7-3 and TRBJ2-7): GAGVSQTPSNKVTEKGKYVELRCDPISGHTALYWYRQSLGQGPEFLIYFQGTGAADDSGLPNDRFFAVRPEGSVSTLKIQRTERGDSAVYLCASSLGATEPFMEQYFGPGTRLTVT.

This clonotype has just a few counts. The chain combines TRBV6-1 with TRBJ2-7; perhaps D is TRBD1 or TRBD2 (8 bases each). This CDR3 has 16 residues. The germline V gene has CDR1 MNHNS and CDR2 SASEGT. Trimming removed 7 bases from V and 3 bases from J, with 22 bases in between. The CDR3 DNA reads TGTGCCAGCACTAGCAGGGGGCGGGGGGCCTTCTACGAGCAGTACTTC. Translated, it gives CASTSRGRGAFYEQYF.

This chain uses TRBV15 with TRBJ2-2; 7 positions agree with TRBD2. Looked up from germline, CDR1 is LNHNV and CDR2 is YYDKDF (reference sequence). The CDR3 covers 15 residues. J gave up 4 bases and V 2 bases, and 4 bases lay outside the gene matches. This CDR3 is CATSRLAEPTGELFF. CDR3 nucleotide sequence: TGTGCCACCAGCAGACTAGCGGAACCCACCGGGGAGCTGTTTTTT.

This clonotype was counted at least ten times. The chain is built from TRBV12-3 or TRBV12-4 and TRBJ2-1; 9 bases are shared with TRBD1. The CDR3 contains 16 residues. Trimming removed 7 bases from V and 2 bases from J; junction bases left unmatched: 9. CDR3 amino acids: CASTQIRDRAYNEQFF. The DNA for the CDR3 is TGTGCCAGCACCCAGATCCGGGACAGGGCCTACAATGAGCAGTTCTTC.

This chain connects TRBV20-1 to TRBJ1-3; TRBD1 might be the D (6 bases). The CDR3 has 14 amino acids. Per the germline V gene, CDR1 is DFQATT and CDR2 is SNEGSKA (reference sequence). Trimming cost V 1 base and J 4 bases, with 11 bases left between them. CDR3 amino acids: CSARVQGPGNTIYF. The DNA of the CDR3 is TGCAGTGCTAGAGTGCAGGGGCCCGGAAACACCATATATTTT.

This clonotype appeared a few times. The V call is TRBV5-1, the J call TRBJ2-7; TRBD2 matches 7 bases. V lost 6 bases and J lost 7; bases outside the gene matches: 16. Germline CDR1 and CDR2: SGHRS and YFSETQ. The CDR3 consists of 15 residues. The CDR3 DNA sequence: TGCGCCAGCAATCCGGGACTACCTTCATCGGGGGAGCAGTACTTC. Translated, it gives CASNPGLPSSGEQYF.

This chain uses TRBV5-8 with TRBJ1-4; perhaps TRBD1 as D (5 bases). This CDR3 has 15 residues. V gave up 0 bases and J gave up 8 bases, with 14 bases separating them. Germline V CDR1 and CDR2: SGHTS, YDEGEE. CDR3 residues: CASSLAAGLDEKLFF. The CDR3 DNA sequence: TGTGCCAGCAGCTTGGCGGCAGGGCTTGACGAAAAACTGTTTTTT.

The chain is built from TRBV10-3 and TRBJ1-3; TRBD1 might be the D (5 bases). V was cut by 3 bases and J by 0 bases, with 9 bases left in between. Germline-derived CDR1 and CDR2 are ENHRY and SYGVKD. The CDR3 length is 15 residues. CDR3 sequence: CAISDRATSGNTIYF. CDR3 sequence (DNA): TGTGCCATCAGTGACAGGGCAACCTCTGGAAACACCATATATTTT.

The chain has TRBV24-1 and TRBJ1-2; D may be TRBD1 (5 bases). The germline CDR1 and CDR2 sequences are KGHDR and SFDVKD. CDR3 size: 13 residues. Trimming stripped 4 bases from V and 8 bases from J, with 13 bases between. The CDR3 region has the DNA TGTGCCACCAGTGACCTTTCGGGGGTAGGCTACACCTTC. This encodes CATSDLSGVGYTF.

This clonotype was seen repeatedly, ten times or more. This chain connects TRBV4-1 to TRBJ2-7; D might be TRBD2 (6 bases). The CDR3 totals 13 residues. Deletions cut 1 base from V and 4 bases from J, with 8 bases between. In germline, CDR1 is MGHRA, CDR2 YSYEKL. The CDR3 reads CASSQVRGYEQYF. CDR3 nucleotide sequence: TGCGCCAGCAGCCAAGTTCGGGGGTACGAGCAGTACTTC.

The rearrangement links TRBV20-1 to TRBJ1-1; D ambiguous. Germline V CDR1 and CDR2: DFQATT, SNEGSKA (reference sequence). The CDR3 consists of 12 residues. V was clipped by 6 bases and J by 1 base, with 9 bases between them. The CDR3 coding sequence is TGCAGTGCGACCAAGACGAACACTGAAGCTTTCTTT. Protein: CSATKTNTEAFF.

This chain connects TRBV25-1 to TRBJ2-3, with a possible D match to TRBD2 (6 bases). Per the germline V gene, CDR1 is MGHDK and CDR2 is SYGVNS. Trimming stripped 3 bases from V and 4 bases from J, with 23 bases between. The CDR3 contains 18 residues. For the CDR3, the DNA is TGTGCCAGCAGTGATGATTTCGGGACTGCGTTCAATCCAGATACGCAGTATTTT. Its protein is CASSDDFGTAFNPDTQYF.

The sample holds a few counts of this clonotype. The chain employs TRBV15 and TRBJ2-3, with TRBD2 matching 7 bases. The CDR3 sequence is 17 residues long. Germline assignment: CDR1 LNHNV and CDR2 YYDKDF (reference sequence). Germline trimming cut 6 bases from V and 3 bases from J; bases unmatched to any gene: 15. In DNA, the CDR3 is TGTGCCACCAGAGACGGAGGGGAGGGTTGGGTAACAGATACGCAGTATTTT. It is translated as CATRDGGEGWVTDTQYF.

This clonotype was seen more than once but under ten times. V gene TRBV28 combines with J gene TRBJ2-1; D might be TRBD2 (5 bases). Trimming removed 6 bases at V and 4 bases at J, with 16 bases between. The germline V gene has CDR1 MDHEN and CDR2 SYDVKM. The CDR3 covers 15 residues. The CDR3 sequence: CASRQLESRYNEQFF. The CDR3 nucleotides read TGTGCCAGCAGACAACTAGAAAGCCGGTACAATGAGCAGTTCTTC.

The chain's CDR3 is CSAQVGRYYGYTF. Here the CDR3 DNA reads TGCAGTGCTCAGGTTGGACGTTACTATGGCTACACCTTC. The chain has TRBV29-1 and TRBJ1-2; D remains unclear. Germline V lookup: CDR1 SQVTM, CDR2 ANQGSEA. The CDR3 is made up of 13 amino acids. Full variable domain (rest looked up from reference TRBV29-1 and TRBJ1-2): SAVISQKPSRDICQRGTSLTIQCQVDSQVTMMFWYRQQPGQSLTLIATANQGSEATYESGFVIDKFPISRPNLTFSTLTVSNMSPEDSSIYLCSAQVGRYYGYTFGSGTRLTVV.

This clonotype was seen more than once but under ten times. The chain is built from TRBV10-3 and TRBJ2-2; no definite D call. CDR1 is ENHRY, CDR2 SYGVKD, per germline. Trimming took off 2 bases at V and 5 bases at J, with 3 bases between the two ends. There are 12 residues in the CDR3. The CDR3 spells CAISETTGELFF. CDR3 nucleotide sequence: TGTGCCATCAGTGAGACTACCGGGGAGCTGTTTTTT.

This chain links TRBV7-3 with TRBJ1-1, with a possible D match to TRBD1 (5 bases). V lost 5 bases, J lost 11 bases, and 18 bases lay in between. Germline V gene data show CDR1 as SGHTA and CDR2 as FQGTGA. CDR3 length equals 13 residues. This CDR3 is CASSPIPEGMAFF. As DNA, the CDR3 is TGTGCCAGCAGCCCGATCCCGGAGGGGATGGCTTTCTTT.

The chain couples TRBV5-5 to TRBJ1-6; D is possibly TRBD1 (5 bases). The V gene's germline CDR1 is SGHKS and CDR2 YYEKEE (reference sequence). The CDR3 loop spans 17 amino acids. V lost 3 bases and J 5 bases, leaving 18 bases between the germline ends. For the CDR3, the DNA is TGTGCCAGCAGCTCAATTTATTCGGGACGGCATAATTCACCCCTCCACTTT. This encodes CASSSIYSGRHNSPLHF.

This clonotype has a count of ten or more. The chain employs TRBV12-3 or TRBV12-4 and TRBJ2-2; D tentatively fits TRBD1 or TRBD2 (6 bases each). V was trimmed by 7 bases and J by 6 bases, leaving 18 bases between them. This CDR3 contains 15 residues. The CDR3 sequence: CASIPWGDNAGELFF. As DNA, the CDR3 is TGTGCCAGCATCCCGTGGGGGGACAATGCCGGGGAGCTGTTTTTT.

A note on this clonotype: One junction end does not reproduce the germline sequence, and a read error may be involved. The chain carries TRBV9 and TRBJ2-7, with 10 positions matching TRBD1. The germline CDR1 and CDR2 sequences are SGDLS and YYNGEE. The CDR3 loop spans 15 amino acids. CDR3 in amino acids: CASSTSTGGLDEQYF. Here the CDR3 DNA reads TGCGCCAGCAGCACGTCGACAGGGGGCTTGGACGAGCAGTACTTC.

Ten or more counts support this clonotype. The chain recombines TRBV5-8 with TRBJ1-4; D perhaps matches TRBD1 (5 bases). This CDR3 region has 15 residues. Between the trimmed V and J ends, which lost 4 bases and 2 bases, there was a span of 12 bases. Germline CDR1 is SGHTS and CDR2 is YDEGEE. In nucleotides, the CDR3 is TGTGCCAGCAGCCCCGGGACGGTGACTAATGAAAAACTGTTTTTT. Its translation: CASSPGTVTNEKLFF.